A single sample is the source of the 32 T cell receptor beta chains below, sequenced in a study of blood T cell repertoires in COVID-19. TCRdb keeps only in-frame clones here, not all; method: immunoSEQ multiplex PCR. The data hold roughly 220,000 clones, with about 85% observed a single time. The source material was peripheral blood. All receptors derive from a man over 45 who had recovered from COVID-19.

This chain connects TRBV24-1 to TRBJ2-2; TRBD2 might be the D (5 bases). The ends were cut back, 1 base at V and 6 bases at J, with 14 bases in the middle. The germline CDR1 and CDR2 sequences are KGHDR and SFDVKD. This CDR3 comprises 16 residues. CDR3 sequence: CATSDLRTGTPGELFF. Here the CDR3 DNA reads TGTGCCACCAGTGATTTAAGGACGGGAACTCCCGGGGAGCTGTTTTTT.

The chain is built from TRBV5-3 and TRBJ2-1; TRBD2 matches 15 bases. TRBV5-3 falls under the ORF class, with uncertain function. The CDR3 is made up of 18 amino acids. The J segment lost 6 bases and the V segment lost 4 bases, leaving 11 bases of the junction unmatched. The CDR3 loop reads CARSPGLAGGRCGNEQFF. The CDR3, as DNA: TGTGCCAGAAGCCCCGGACTAGCGGGAGGGCGTTGTGGCAATGAGCAGTTCTTC.

In nucleotides, the CDR3 is TGTGCCAGCTCACCATTCTCCTTGGAGGACGATAGCAATCAGCCCCAGCATTTT. It specifies CASSPFSLEDDSNQPQHF. The V and J genes are TRBV18 and TRBJ1-5, with D unresolved. V gave up 2 bases and J gave up 0 bases, with 17 bases separating them. Germline assignment: CDR1 KGHSH and CDR2 LQKENI. The CDR3 extends over 18 amino acids.

The rearrangement links TRBV9 to TRBJ2-6; D gene ambiguous. Germline assignment: CDR1 SGDLS and CDR2 YYNGEE. The CDR3 sequence is 17 residues long. Trimming shortened V by 0 bases and J by 0 bases, and 10 bases separated the two germline ends. The CDR3 here is CASSVDSIYSGANVLTF. The CDR3 coding sequence is TGTGCCAGCAGCGTAGACAGCATTTACTCTGGGGCCAACGTCCTGACTTTC.

The chain has TRBV30 and TRBJ1-5; D might be TRBD1 (6 bases). Germline CDR1 and CDR2: GTSNPN and SVGIG (reference sequence). The ends were cut back, 4 bases at V and 4 bases at J, with 11 bases in the middle. This CDR3 has 13 residues. CDR3 DNA sequence: TGTGCCTGGAACAGGGATGCTAATCAGCCCCAGCATTTT. It is translated as CAWNRDANQPQHF. The full variable domain, its missing parts supplied by reference TRBV30 and TRBJ1-5, is SQTIHQWPATLVQPVGSPLSLECTVEGTSNPNLYWYRQAAGRGLQLLFYSVGIGQISSEVPQNLSASRPQDRQFILSSKKLLLSDSGFYLCAWNRDANQPQHFGDGTRLSIL.

This clone showed up just once. This chain joins TRBV5-4 and TRBJ1-2, with TRBD1 matching over 10 bases. The CDR3 spans 16 residues. Losses at the gene ends were 4 bases for V and 2 bases for J; bases not matched to a gene: 8. From germline, CDR1 is SGHNT and CDR2 YYREEE (reference sequence). The CDR3 region is CASSGLTGQGNYGYTF. The CDR3, as DNA: TGTGCCAGCAGCGGATTGACGGGACAGGGGAACTATGGCTACACCTTC.

This chain links TRBV24-1 with TRBJ1-2; 11 bases fit TRBD1. V lost 7 bases and J lost 6; bases outside the gene matches: 6. Germline CDR1 is KGHDR and CDR2 is SFDVKD. This CDR3 has 14 amino acids. CDR3: CATSSGTGGDGYTF. CDR3 DNA sequence: TGTGCCACCAGCTCCGGGACAGGGGGAGATGGCTACACCTTC.

The chain has TRBV2 and TRBJ1-2; D not certain. The CDR3 length is 15 residues. Trimming took off 3 bases at V and 3 bases at J, with 14 bases between the two ends. Germline V gene sequence: CDR1 SNHLY, CDR2 FYNNEI. The CDR3 loop is CASSDFGQMDYGYTF. Written as DNA, the CDR3 is TGTGCCAGCAGTGATTTTGGGCAGATGGACTATGGCTACACCTTC.

Only a few counts were recorded for this clone. This chain joins TRBV30 and TRBJ1-3, with TRBD1 matching 12 bases. The CDR3 has 14 residues. The V gene's germline CDR1 is GTSNPN and CDR2 SVGIG (reference sequence). With 1 base clipped from V and 12 bases from J, the junction kept 7 bases outside the gene matches. As DNA, the CDR3 is TGTGCCTGGAGTGGGGACAGGGGGCTAGGAGGCATATATTTT. As protein: CAWSGDRGLGGIYF. The variable domain in full, with the rest retrieved from reference TRBV30 and TRBJ1-3, is SQTIHQWPATLVQPVGSPLSLECTVEGTSNPNLYWYRQAAGRGLQLLFYSVGIGQISSEVPQNLSASRPQDRQFILSSKKLLLSDSGFYLCAWSGDRGLGGIYFGEGSWLTVV.

The rearrangement uses TRBV28 and TRBJ2-7; D gene ambiguous. CDR3 length: 14 residues. Trimming pared 4 bases from V and 3 bases from J, leaving 13 bases between. The V gene's germline CDR1 is MDHEN and CDR2 SYDVKM. The CDR3 coding sequence is TGTGCCAGCAGTTCTCCGGGTACCTTCTACGAGCAGTACTTC. As protein: CASSSPGTFYEQYF.

V usage is TRBV30 and J usage is TRBJ2-1; D is unresolved. The V gene's germline CDR1 is GTSNPN and CDR2 SVGIG (reference sequence). The V end was cut by 3 bases, the J end by 0 bases, with 12 bases between. CDR3 length: 15 residues. In nucleotides, the CDR3 is TGTGCCTGGAGCCTCGACACGAGCTCCTACAATGAGCAGTTCTTC. Its translation is CAWSLDTSSYNEQFF.

The rearrangement links TRBV7-2 to TRBJ1-1; TRBD1 aligns across 7 bases. CDR3 length equals 14 residues. The V gene's germline CDR1 is SGHTA and CDR2 FQGNSA. V lost 4 bases and J lost 1; bases outside the gene matches: 3. The CDR3 spells CASSSRTGNTEAFF. The CDR3 coding sequence is TGTGCCAGCAGCTCTCGGACAGGGAACACTGAAGCTTTCTTT. Complete variable domain (other parts from reference TRBV7-2 and TRBJ1-1): GAGVSQSPSNKVTEKGKDVELRCDPISGHTALYWYRQSLGQGLEFLIYFQGNSAPDKSGLPSDRFSAERTGGSVSTLTIQRTQQEDSAVYLCASSSRTGNTEAFFGQGTRLTVV.

This clone was counted at least ten times. The chain combines TRBV5-1 with TRBJ2-7; TRBD1 aligns across 7 bases. Trimming removed 2 bases from V and 5 bases from J; junction bases left unmatched: 7. Germline V gives CDR1 SGHRS, CDR2 YFSETQ. CDR3 size: 14 residues. The CDR3 nucleotides are TGCGCCAGCAGCTTCACACAGGGGTTCCACGAGCAGTACTTC. Protein product: CASSFTQGFHEQYF. Full variable domain (remainder filled in from reference TRBV5-1 and TRBJ2-7): KAGVTQTPRYLIKTRGQQVTLSCSPISGHRSVSWYQQTPGQGLQFLFEYFSETQRNKGNFPGRFSGRQFSNSRSEMNVSTLELGDSALYLCASSFTQGFHEQYFGPGTRLTVT.

This chain uses TRBV27 with TRBJ1-6, with D possibly matching TRBD1 (6 bases). The germline gives CDR1 MNHEY, CDR2 SMNVEV (reference sequence). CDR3 size: 15 residues. V lost 3 bases to trimming and J lost 9 bases, with 15 bases between them. DNA for the CDR3: TGTGCCAGCAGTTTTACGTTGCAGGGGACTTCACCCCTCCACTTT. Its protein is CASSFTLQGTSPLHF.

This chain links TRBV5-4 with TRBJ2-7, with D possibly TRBD2 on 6 matching bases. CDR3 length equals 14 residues. V lost 4 bases to trimming and J lost 2 bases, with 13 bases between them. CDR1 and CDR2 from the germline V gene are SGHNT and YYREEE (reference sequence). CDR3: CASSPGLRPYEQYF. In DNA, the CDR3 is TGTGCCAGCAGCCCGGGACTCCGACCCTACGAGCAGTACTTC.

J is TRBJ1-1 and V is TRBV27; D uncertain. The length of the CDR3 is 17 residues. Germline CDR1 is MNHEY and CDR2 is SMNVEV (reference sequence). V was clipped by 3 bases and J by 0 bases, with 17 bases between them. In nucleotides, the CDR3 is TGTGCCAGCAGTTTGGTTCCGAGTTTTAGTCTGAACACTGAAGCTTTCTTT. This gives the protein CASSLVPSFSLNTEAFF.

Concerning this clone: At one end, the junction sequence differs from germline, possibly due to a read error. The chain carries TRBV6-1 and TRBJ2-7; tentatively, D is TRBD1 (5 bases). CDR1 MNHNS and CDR2 SASEGT come from the germline V gene. This CDR3 contains 15 residues. The CDR3 spells CASSEAPVRALGWRF. The DNA of the CDR3 is TGTGCCAGCAGTGAAGCGCCGGTCAGGGCCTTAGGGTGGCGGTTC.

This clone has only a few counts. The chain uses TRBV5-1 and TRBJ2-7, with D hard to call. V dropped 3 bases and J dropped 4 bases, with 5 bases sitting between them. The V gene's germline CDR1 is SGHRS and CDR2 YFSETQ. This CDR3 has 11 amino acids. CDR3 region: CASSSKYEQYF. The CDR3 DNA reads as TGCGCCAGCAGCTCAAAATACGAGCAGTACTTC.

This rearrangement joins TRBV19 to TRBJ1-5; 11 bases match TRBD1. The ends lost 3 bases at V and 6 bases at J; junction bases unmatched: 4. Germline CDR1 is LNHDA and CDR2 is SQIVND (reference sequence). This CDR3 has 15 residues. Written as DNA, the CDR3 is TGTGCCAGTAGTATCGGGACAGGGGGGACTCAGCCCCAGCATTTT. Its protein is CASSIGTGGTQPQHF.

A few counts support this clone. This chain connects TRBV29-1 to TRBJ2-1; 10 bases are a match to TRBD2. Germline loops: CDR1 SQVTM, CDR2 ANQGSEA. The junction had 7 bases not matched to a gene; V was cut back by 4 bases and J by 7 bases. This CDR3 is 14 amino acids long. CDR3 nucleotide sequence: TGCAGCGTTGTTGGTAGCGGGAGGAAAAATGAGCAGTTCTTC. Translating it yields CSVVGSGRKNEQFF.

This sequence joins TRBV28 and TRBJ2-5, with 9 bases aligning to TRBD1. V shed 3 bases and J 5 bases; nucleotides not matched to a gene: 10. The germline gives CDR1 MDHEN, CDR2 SYDVKM. This CDR3 is built from 16 residues. CDR3 residues: CASSFPRTGVRETQYF. The DNA for the CDR3 is TGTGCCAGCAGTTTCCCCCGGACAGGGGTCCGGGAGACCCAGTACTTC.

J is TRBJ2-7 and V is TRBV6-5, with a weak D call TRBD2 (6 bases). Per the germline V gene, CDR1 is MNHEY and CDR2 is SVGAGI. With 6 bases removed from V and 5 bases from J, the gap between germline ends came to 20 bases. This CDR3 has 15 residues. The CDR3 DNA sequence: TGTGCCAGCAGCCTAAAAAGGACTATTTCGGACGAGCAGTACTTC. Translated, it gives CASSLKRTISDEQYF.

The rearrangement joins TRBV27 to TRBJ2-7, with D possibly matching TRBD1 (5 bases). This CDR3 contains 13 residues. Trimming shortened V by 6 bases and J by 7 bases, and 16 bases separated the two germline ends. Germline CDR1 is MNHEY and CDR2 is SMNVEV (reference sequence). This CDR3 is CASSSLRGDEQYF. CDR3 DNA: TGTGCCAGCAGCTCCTTAAGGGGCGATGAGCAGTACTTC.

This clone was observed a few times. The chain combines TRBV7-2 with TRBJ2-3, with unresolved D. The V gene's germline CDR1 is SGHTA and CDR2 FQGNSA. The V end was cut by 0 bases, the J end by 4 bases, with 5 bases between. This CDR3 has 13 residues. CDR3 DNA: TGTGCCAGCAGCTTAGCTGAGGCAGATACGCAGTATTTT. This translates into CASSLAEADTQYF.

The chain joins TRBV27 to TRBJ1-5; 9 bases are shared with TRBD1. Germline V gene lookup returns CDR1 MNHEY and CDR2 SMNVEV (reference sequence). The CDR3 has 15 residues. Germline trimming cut 5 bases from V and 0 bases from J; bases unmatched to any gene: 2. This CDR3 reads CASSQDRGSNQPQHF. The CDR3 nucleotides are TGTGCCAGCAGTCAGGACAGGGGTAGCAATCAGCCCCAGCATTTT.

This sequence joins TRBV5-4 and TRBJ1-2, with a weak D call TRBD1 (6 bases). The CDR3 extends over 14 amino acids. The ends were cut back, 4 bases at V and 4 bases at J, with 14 bases in the middle. CDR1 and CDR2 from the germline V gene are SGHNT and YYREEE (reference sequence). CDR3: CASSVGGQLYGYTF. In nucleotides, the CDR3 is TGTGCCAGCAGCGTGGGGGGGCAGCTCTATGGCTACACCTTC.

The table lists this clone with a count of one. The V and J genes are TRBV28 and TRBJ1-5; D possibly corresponds to TRBD1 (5 bases). The CDR3 is made up of 13 amino acids. Trimming took off 5 bases at V and 7 bases at J, with 12 bases between the two ends. Germline loops: CDR1 MDHEN, CDR2 SYDVKM. The CDR3 region is CASSPSGRQPQHF. Written as DNA, the CDR3 is TGTGCCAGCAGTCCCTCAGGGCGCCAGCCCCAGCATTTT.

The gene calls are TRBV28 and TRBJ1-3; TRBD1 agrees at 7 bases. CDR3 length equals 15 residues. Losses at the gene ends were 5 bases for V and 3 bases for J; bases not matched to a gene: 7. Germline V gene data show CDR1 as MDHEN and CDR2 as SYDVKM. The CDR3 sequence is CASSPQGFYGNTIYF. The CDR3 DNA is TGTGCCAGCAGTCCACAGGGGTTTTATGGAAACACCATATATTTT. Together with reference TRBV28 and TRBJ1-3, the CDR3 gives the full variable domain: DVKVTQSSRYLVKRTGEKVFLECVQDMDHENMFWYRQDPGLGLRLIYFSYDVKMKEKGDIPEGYSVSREKKERFSLILESASTNQTSMYLCASSPQGFYGNTIYFGEGSWLTVV.

There are a few counts of this clone. The rearrangement links TRBV9 to TRBJ2-7; TRBD1 aligns across 7 bases. CDR1 is SGDLS and CDR2 is YYNGEE in the germline V gene. The CDR3 spans 14 residues. V trimming: 2 bases; J trimming: 5 bases; junction bases outside the gene matches: 7. CDR3 DNA sequence: TGTGCCAGCAGCGTCGCTGACAGGGTTCACGAGCAGTACTTC. It codes for CASSVADRVHEQYF.

This clone was counted a single time. The genes are TRBV11-3 and TRBJ1-1; tentatively, D is TRBD1 (6 bases). The germline V and J ends were trimmed by 5 bases and 3 bases, with 10 bases remaining between them. The length of the CDR3 is 13 residues. Germline V gene sequence: CDR1 SGHNT, CDR2 YENEEA. In DNA form, the CDR3 reads TGTGCCAGCAGCAAGGGGGGGGACACTGAAGCTTTCTTT. Residues: CASSKGGDTEAFF.

This chain connects TRBV28 to TRBJ2-1, with D perhaps matching TRBD1 (6 bases). Germline V gives CDR1 MDHEN, CDR2 SYDVKM. Trimming took off 7 bases at V and 6 bases at J, with 19 bases between the two ends. This CDR3 region has 15 residues. The CDR3 is CASTENRALINEQFF. In DNA, the CDR3 is TGTGCCAGCACCGAAAACAGGGCACTCATCAATGAGCAGTTCTTC. The whole variable domain, filled in from reference TRBV28 and TRBJ2-1, reads DVKVTQSSRYLVKRTGEKVFLECVQDMDHENMFWYRQDPGLGLRLIYFSYDVKMKEKGDIPEGYSVSREKKERFSLILESASTNQTSMYLCASTENRALINEQFFGPGTRLTVL.

The chain couples TRBV28 to TRBJ2-7; 9 bases agree with TRBD2. Germline V lookup: CDR1 MDHEN, CDR2 SYDVKM. This CDR3 has 14 residues. V lost 6 bases, J lost 2 bases, and 5 bases stayed unmatched. In DNA form, the CDR3 reads TGTGCCAGCAGGTCCGGGACTAGCCCCTACGAGCAGTACTTC. Translation: CASRSGTSPYEQYF.